Listed here are 25 T cell receptor beta chains from one sample, sequenced in a study of control samples from healthy donors and cancer patients. TCRdb's table, derived via immunoSEQ multiplex PCR, lists solely in-frame clones and lacks some. This table holds more than 65,000 clones, roughly 90% found once. The source material was PBMCs. The receptor set was obtained from a woman aged 55-69 years with head and neck cancer.

This chain joins TRBV20-1 and TRBJ2-6; tentative D call: TRBD2 (5 bases). The CDR3 runs to 16 residues. With 3 bases removed from V and 2 bases from J, the gap between germline ends came to 14 bases. The germline CDR1 and CDR2 sequences are DFQATT and SNEGSKA (reference sequence). CDR3 bases: TGCAGTGCTAGTTCGGGGTTCCCCGCTGGGGCCAACGTCCTGACTTTC. It codes for CSASSGFPAGANVLTF.

This sequence joins TRBV28 and TRBJ2-2; D is uncertain. Between the trimmed V and J ends, which lost 3 bases and 6 bases, there was a span of 8 bases. The CDR3 is made up of 13 amino acids. Germline CDR1 and CDR2: MDHEN and SYDVKM. CDR3 amino acids: CASSLRVPGELFF. The CDR3 DNA sequence: TGTGCCAGCAGTTTGAGAGTTCCCGGGGAGCTGTTTTTT.

This chain uses TRBV30 with TRBJ2-3; tentative D call: TRBD2 (5 bases). V lost 2 bases and J lost 8, with 8 bases in between. The CDR3 totals 11 residues. Germline lookup yields CDR1 GTSNPN and CDR2 SVGIG (reference sequence). CDR3 protein: CAWSQLGTQYF. CDR3 sequence (DNA): TGTGCCTGGAGTCAACTAGGTACGCAGTATTTT.

The chain uses TRBV19 and TRBJ1-2; D not resolved. CDR3 size: 13 residues. Trimming stripped 0 bases from V and 4 bases from J, with 6 bases between. Germline CDR1 reads LNHDA; CDR2 reads SQIVND (reference sequence). CDR3 loop: CASSIDHAYGYTF. The CDR3 nucleotides read TGTGCCAGTAGTATAGATCACGCCTATGGCTACACCTTC.

The CDR3 sequence: CASRPWGGASYEQYF. The CDR3 nucleotides read TGTGCCAGCAGACCCTGGGGGGGCGCCTCCTACGAGCAGTACTTC. The chain couples TRBV11-2 to TRBJ2-7, with D perhaps TRBD2 (7 bases). V lost 6 bases, J lost 0 bases, and 15 bases lay in between. The CDR3 consists of 15 residues. From germline, CDR1 is SGHAT and CDR2 FQNNGV.

The CDR3 sequence is CASSLGQGRSYNSPLHF. CDR3 sequence (DNA): TGTGCCAGCAGCCTAGGTCAGGGGCGGTCCTATAATTCACCCCTCCACTTT. J is TRBJ1-6 and V is TRBV7-2, with D perhaps TRBD1 (6 bases). The germline gives CDR1 SGHTA, CDR2 FQGNSA. This CDR3 comprises 17 residues. V was trimmed by 5 bases and J by 1 base, leaving 15 bases between them.

The rearrangement uses TRBV4-2 and TRBJ2-5, with D possibly being TRBD1 or TRBD2 (5 bases each). Germline-derived CDR1 and CDR2 are LGHNA and YNFKEQ. V gave up 4 bases and J gave up 7 bases, with 22 bases separating them. This CDR3 comprises 16 residues. CDR3 sequence reads: CASSLDRWGARGTQYF. CDR3 bases: TGTGCCAGCAGCCTCGACCGCTGGGGAGCAAGGGGGACCCAGTACTTC.

This chain joins TRBV7-2 and TRBJ1-3; tentative D call: TRBD1 (5 bases). The V end was cut by 4 bases, the J end by 0 bases, with 16 bases between. The CDR3 totals 17 residues. Germline-derived CDR1 and CDR2 are SGHTA and FQGNSA. The CDR3 DNA follows: TGTGCCAGCAGCTCCCGAGGGGCGGACAACTCTGGAAACACCATATATTTT. It yields the protein CASSSRGADNSGNTIYF. Supplemented by reference TRBV7-2 and TRBJ1-3, the full variable domain reads GAGVSQSPSNKVTEKGKDVELRCDPISGHTALYWYRQSLGQGLEFLIYFQGNSAPDKSGLPSDRFSAERTGGSVSTLTIQRTQQEDSAVYLCASSSRGADNSGNTIYFGEGSWLTVV.

The rearrangement uses TRBV2 and TRBJ2-7; TRBD2 agrees at 13 bases. Germline CDR1 and CDR2: SNHLY and FYNNEI. This CDR3 has 18 residues. After removal of 10 bases from V and 0 bases from J, the junction contained 15 bases not matched to a gene. The CDR3 spells CANSQTSGRIHSSYEQYF. As DNA, the CDR3 is TGTGCCAATTCCCAGACTAGCGGGAGGATTCACAGCTCCTACGAGCAGTACTTC.

This chain joins TRBV27 and TRBJ2-2; D not resolved. This CDR3 has 11 amino acids. The V gene lost 2 bases and the J gene lost 6 bases, with 1 base spanning the gap. Germline V gene data show CDR1 as MNHEY and CDR2 as SMNVEV (reference sequence). CDR3 DNA sequence: TGTGCCAGCAGTTTAGCCGGGGAGCTGTTTTTT. The encoded protein is CASSLAGELFF.

This chain uses TRBV11-1 with TRBJ2-5; 9 bases fit TRBD1. The V gene end was trimmed by 5 bases and the J gene end by 4 bases; junction bases not matched to a gene: 8. CDR3 length equals 15 residues. Per the germline V gene, CDR1 is SGHAT and CDR2 is FQDESV (reference sequence). CDR3 nucleotide sequence: TGTGCCAGCAGCCGACAGGGGGGAATTGGAGAGACCCAGTACTTC. Translation gives CASSRQGGIGETQYF.

Details on this clone: Other DNA variants within this sample encode the same CDR3. The V gene is TRBV5-1, the J gene TRBJ2-5; the D is unclear. This CDR3 has 13 amino acids. With 4 bases removed from V and 5 bases from J, the gap between germline ends came to 12 bases. Germline V CDR1 and CDR2: SGHRS, YFSETQ. The CDR3, as DNA: TGCGCCAGCAGCCTGGCGGCGGAGGAGACCCAGTACTTC. This sequence encodes CASSLAAEETQYF.

The CDR3 reads CASSQVSGQGWGNTEAFF. The CDR3 nucleotides are TGTGCCAGCAGCCAAGTTTCAGGACAGGGGTGGGGGAACACTGAAGCTTTCTTT. V and J are TRBV3-1 (or the pseudogene TRBV3-2) and TRBJ1-1; TRBD1 matches 9 bases. Germline-derived CDR1 and CDR2 are LGHDT and YNNKEL (reference sequence). With 1 base clipped from V and 1 base from J, the junction kept 10 bases outside the gene matches. The CDR3 loop spans 18 amino acids.

V usage is TRBV6-5 and J usage is TRBJ2-5, with 8 nucleotides matching TRBD1. Germline V gives CDR1 MNHEY, CDR2 SVGAGI. This CDR3 contains 14 residues. V lost 9 bases to trimming and J lost 5 bases; unmatched junction nucleotides: 11. The CDR3 DNA sequence: TGTGCCAGTGAATACGGACAGGGCAGCGAGACCCAGTACTTC. This translates into CASEYGQGSETQYF.

J is TRBJ1-5 and V is TRBV19, with a tentative D call TRBD1 (5 bases). Germline-derived CDR1 and CDR2 are LNHDA and SQIVND (reference sequence). This CDR3 has 14 amino acids. The germline V and J ends were trimmed by 4 bases and 5 bases, with 12 bases remaining between them. This CDR3 reads CASSKGQGDQPQHF. The CDR3 DNA reads as TGTGCCAGTAGTAAGGGTCAAGGGGATCAGCCCCAGCATTTT. Full variable domain (missing parts from reference TRBV19 and TRBJ1-5): DGGITQSPKYLFRKEGQNVTLSCEQNLNHDAMYWYRQDPGQGLRLIYYSQIVNDFQKGDIAEGYSVSREKKESFPLTVTSAQKNPTAFYLCASSKGQGDQPQHFGDGTRLSIL.

The chain links TRBV27 to TRBJ2-4; a weak D match, TRBD2 (6 bases). V was clipped by 6 bases and J by 0 bases, with 12 bases between them. The CDR3 extends over 15 amino acids. The V gene's germline CDR1 is MNHEY and CDR2 SMNVEV (reference sequence). The CDR3 coding sequence is TGTGCCAGCAGCGGGGAGGCGCTAGCCAAAAACATTCAGTACTTC. Protein sequence: CASSGEALAKNIQYF.

The chain links TRBV19 to TRBJ1-4; D ambiguous. The germline gives CDR1 LNHDA, CDR2 SQIVND (reference sequence). The CDR3 covers 14 residues. V dropped 6 bases and J dropped 0 bases, with 8 bases sitting between them. The chain's CDR3 is CASRGSATNEKLFF. The CDR3 coding sequence is TGTGCCAGTAGAGGGAGTGCAACTAATGAAAAACTGTTTTTT.

This sequence joins TRBV12-5 and TRBJ1-5, with 8 nucleotides matching TRBD1. Germline values: CDR1 LGHNT, CDR2 FRNRAP. V was pared by 5 bases and J by 5 bases, with 8 bases of the junction left unmatched. The CDR3 runs 15 residues. CDR3 sequence reads: CASGLTGGFYQPQHF. CDR3 nucleotide sequence: TGTGCTAGTGGTCTTACAGGGGGGTTTTATCAGCCCCAGCATTTT.

The chain combines TRBV7-9 with TRBJ2-1; either TRBD1 or TRBD2 may supply D (5 bases each). The V gene lost 1 base and the J gene lost 5 bases, with 12 bases spanning the gap. The germline gives CDR1 SEHNR, CDR2 FQNEAQ (reference sequence). This CDR3 is built from 15 residues. This CDR3 reads CASSLVLGEHNEQFF. The CDR3 DNA follows: TGTGCCAGCAGCTTAGTTTTGGGGGAGCACAATGAGCAGTTCTTC.

A few counts support this clone. This sequence joins TRBV5-6 and TRBJ1-2; no clear D gene. Trimming took 4 bases from V and 2 from J, leaving 21 bases between them. Germline V lookup: CDR1 SGHDT, CDR2 YYEEEE. This CDR3 has 17 amino acids. The CDR3, as DNA: TGTGCCAGCAGCACGGAGACAAGGAACCCCCCGAACTATGGCTACACCTTC. It encodes CASSTETRNPPNYGYTF.

The chain joins TRBV3-1 (or the pseudogene TRBV3-2) to TRBJ2-2; no clear D. Per germline, CDR1 LGHDT and CDR2 YNNKEL (reference sequence). V lost 3 bases, J lost 3 bases, and 14 bases lay in between. CDR3 length equals 16 residues. DNA of the CDR3: TGTGCCAGCAGCCACTACCGAAGTTCCGACACCGGGGAGCTGTTTTTT. Its protein is CASSHYRSSDTGELFF.

The chain joins TRBV6-5 to TRBJ1-1, with D tentatively TRBD1 (6 bases). The ends were cut back, 6 bases at V and 5 bases at J, with 10 bases in the middle. Germline-derived CDR1 and CDR2 are MNHEY and SVGAGI. This CDR3 spans 12 amino acids. As DNA, the CDR3 is TGTGCCAGCAGGGGGGGGCGGACTGAAGCTTTCTTT. This encodes CASRGGRTEAFF.

The V gene is TRBV4-3, the J gene TRBJ2-3; 11 bases map to TRBD1. Germline loops: CDR1 LGHNA, CDR2 YSLEER. The V and J ends lost 0 bases and 5 bases, in that order; junction bases with no gene match: 7. The CDR3 contains 17 residues. DNA for the CDR3: TGCGCCAGCAGCCAAGATGGGACAGGGGGAGGCATAGATACGCAGTATTTT. This translates into CASSQDGTGGGIDTQYF.

This clone was detected only a few times. V is TRBV6-4 and J is TRBJ1-2, with D possibly TRBD1 on 6 matching bases. CDR3 length equals 15 residues. Per the germline V gene, CDR1 is MRHNA and CDR2 is SNTAGT. Trimming cost V 1 base and J 3 bases, with 12 bases left between them. Here the CDR3 DNA reads TGTGCCAGCAGTGACTGGGGGGGCAGTGACTATGGCTACACCTTC. It encodes CASSDWGGSDYGYTF.

The chain couples TRBV19 to TRBJ1-5; no clear D gene. The ends were cut back, 10 bases at V and 3 bases at J, with 16 bases in the middle. The CDR3 is 14 residues long. Germline V lookup: CDR1 LNHDA, CDR2 SQIVND (reference sequence). CDR3 amino acids: CATRSGVFNQPQHF. The CDR3 nucleotides are TGTGCCACCCGGAGCGGGGTGTTCAATCAGCCCCAGCATTTT.